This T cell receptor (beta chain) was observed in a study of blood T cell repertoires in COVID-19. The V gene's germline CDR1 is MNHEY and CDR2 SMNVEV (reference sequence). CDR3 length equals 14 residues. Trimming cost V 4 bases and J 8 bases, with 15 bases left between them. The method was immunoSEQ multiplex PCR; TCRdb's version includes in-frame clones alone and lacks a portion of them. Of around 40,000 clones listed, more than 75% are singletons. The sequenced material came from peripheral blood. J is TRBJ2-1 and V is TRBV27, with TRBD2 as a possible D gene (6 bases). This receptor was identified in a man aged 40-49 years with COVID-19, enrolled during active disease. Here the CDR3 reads CASSSLTPGDEQFF. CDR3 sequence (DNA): TGTGCCAGCAGTTCCCTGACCCCGGGGGATGAGCAGTTCTTC.